This T cell receptor beta chain was sequenced in a study of T cell responses to AZD1222 COVID-19 vaccine. Overall study findings and caveats: Recipients of AZD1222 seropositive at baseline numbered only 5 or 6.

Turning to this clone: Its antigen is as yet unknown. The sample contains more than one DNA sequence encoding this CDR3.

Trimming cost V 5 bases and J 5 bases; bases outside gene matches: 8. The germline V gene has CDR1 MNHEY and CDR2 SVGAGI. This CDR3 has 14 residues. The table came from immunoSEQ multiplex PCR; TCRdb's copy has only in-frame clones and leaves some out. The sample gives fewer than 120,000 clones, around 93% of which show up once; around 3% is in the top ten. V usage is TRBV6-5 and J usage is TRBJ1-1; 7 nucleotides match TRBD1. The specimen was peripheral blood, collected 28 days after the second AZD1222 dose. This TCR derives from an adult who received the AZD1222 COVID-19 vaccine. The CDR3 protein is CASSRTGEGTEAFF. The DNA of the CDR3 is TGTGCCAGCAGTAGAACAGGGGAGGGGACTGAAGCTTTCTTT.